This T cell receptor beta chain stems from a study of blood T cell repertoires in COVID-19. Generated by immunoSEQ multiplex PCR, the TCRdb table keeps only in-frame clones and is missing some. The table has around 110,000 clones, around four fifths seen once. Germline CDR1 LGHNA, CDR2 YSLEER. V dropped 0 bases and J dropped 2 bases, with 8 bases sitting between them. This CDR3 is built from 14 residues. The sequenced sample was peripheral blood. V and J are TRBV4-3 and TRBJ2-7; the D gene is possibly TRBD1 (6 bases). This clonotype was sampled from a man aged 60-69 years with active or convalescent COVID-19. The CDR3 DNA reads as TGCGCCAGCAGCCAAGAACAGGGTCCCTACGAGCAGTACTTC. Residues: CASSQEQGPYEQYF.